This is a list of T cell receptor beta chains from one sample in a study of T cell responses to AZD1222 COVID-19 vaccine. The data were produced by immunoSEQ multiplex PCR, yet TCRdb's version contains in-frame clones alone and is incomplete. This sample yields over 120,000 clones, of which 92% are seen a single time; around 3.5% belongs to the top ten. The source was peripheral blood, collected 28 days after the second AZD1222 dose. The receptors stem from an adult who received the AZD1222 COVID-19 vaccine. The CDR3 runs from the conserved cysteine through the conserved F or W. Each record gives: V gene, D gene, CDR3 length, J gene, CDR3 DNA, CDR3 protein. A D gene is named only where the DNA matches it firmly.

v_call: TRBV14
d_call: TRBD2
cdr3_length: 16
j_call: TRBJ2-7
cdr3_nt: TGTGCCAGCAGCCCCATCGGGACTAGCGGGAGACGAGAGCAGTACTTC
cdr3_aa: CASSPIGTSGRREQYF

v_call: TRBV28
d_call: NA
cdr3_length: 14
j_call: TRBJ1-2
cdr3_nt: TGTGCCAGCAGTCCTAGTGGGCTAAACTATGGCTACACCTTC
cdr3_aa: CASSPSGLNYGYTF

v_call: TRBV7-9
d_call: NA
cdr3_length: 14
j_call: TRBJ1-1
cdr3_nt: TGTGCCAGCAGCACCCTTGCGACGAACACTGAAGCTTTCTTT
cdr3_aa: CASSTLATNTEAFF

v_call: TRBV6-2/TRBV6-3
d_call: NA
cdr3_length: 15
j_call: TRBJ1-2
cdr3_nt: TGTGCCAGCAGTTACGGGCCCACAGGGAACTATGGCTACACCTTC
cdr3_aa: CASSYGPTGNYGYTF

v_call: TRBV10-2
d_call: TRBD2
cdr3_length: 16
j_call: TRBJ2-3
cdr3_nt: TGCGCCAGCCTACCCTTGGGGGAGGGCGGAACAGATACGCAGTATTTT
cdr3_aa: CASLPLGEGGTDTQYF

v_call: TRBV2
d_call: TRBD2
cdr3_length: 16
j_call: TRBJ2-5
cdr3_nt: TGTGCCAGCAGTACCCGACTAGCGGGAGCCGGGGAGACCCAGTACTTC
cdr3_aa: CASSTRLAGAGETQYF

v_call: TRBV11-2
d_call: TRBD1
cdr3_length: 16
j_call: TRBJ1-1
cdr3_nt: TGTGCCAGCAGCCCAGGACAGGCTACTCCGAACACTGAAGCTTTCTTT
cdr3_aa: CASSPGQATPNTEAFF

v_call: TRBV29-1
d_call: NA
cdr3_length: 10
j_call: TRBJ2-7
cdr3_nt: TGCAGCGTGGAAACAGGGCGGCAGTACTTC
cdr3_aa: CSVETGRQYF

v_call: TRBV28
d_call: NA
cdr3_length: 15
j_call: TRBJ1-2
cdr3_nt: TGTGCCAGCAGTCCACACCGACCCAGGGTAGGTGGCTACACCTTC
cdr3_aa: CASSPHRPRVGGYTF

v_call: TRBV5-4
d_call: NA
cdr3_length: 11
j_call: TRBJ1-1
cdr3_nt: TGTGCCAGCAGCCTTCAAGCTGAAGCTTTCTTT
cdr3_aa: CASSLQAEAFF

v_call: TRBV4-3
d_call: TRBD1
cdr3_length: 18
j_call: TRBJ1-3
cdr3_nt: TGCGCCAGCAGCCAAGCTCCGGCCGGCGGGACAGCTGGAAACACCATATATTTT
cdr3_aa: CASSQAPAGGTAGNTIYF

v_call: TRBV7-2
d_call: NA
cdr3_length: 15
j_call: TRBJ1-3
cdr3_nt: TGTGCCAGCAGCTTAGACCGGGCGGGAGGAAACACCATATATTTT
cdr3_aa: CASSLDRAGGNTIYF

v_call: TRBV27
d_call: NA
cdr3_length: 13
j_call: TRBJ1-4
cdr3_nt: TGTGCCAGCAGGGGGCCCATTAATGAAAAACTGTTTTTT
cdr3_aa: CASRGPINEKLFF

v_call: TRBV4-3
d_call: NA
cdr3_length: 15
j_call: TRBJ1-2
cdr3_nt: TGCGCCAGCAGCCAGGGGGGCGGGGTTTCCTATGGCTACACCTTC
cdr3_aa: CASSQGGGVSYGYTF

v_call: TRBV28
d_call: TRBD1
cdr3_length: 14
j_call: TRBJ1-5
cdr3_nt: TGTGCCAGCAGCCCAGACAGGGAAAATCAGCCCCAGCATTTT
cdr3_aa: CASSPDRENQPQHF

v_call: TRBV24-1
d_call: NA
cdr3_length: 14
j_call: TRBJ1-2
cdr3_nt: TGTGCCACCAGTGACAGGGAAGCTAACTATGGCTACACCTTC
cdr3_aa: CATSDREANYGYTF

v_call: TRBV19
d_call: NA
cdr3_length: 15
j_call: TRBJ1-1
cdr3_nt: TGTGCCAGTAGCCCCCTATTGGGGACGGGCACTGAAGCTTTCTTT
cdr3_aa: CASSPLLGTGTEAFF

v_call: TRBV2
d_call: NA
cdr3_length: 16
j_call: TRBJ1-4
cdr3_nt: TGTGCCAGCAGTGAAAGACGGTCTGCAACTAATGAAAAACTGTTTTTT
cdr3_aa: CASSERRSATNEKLFF

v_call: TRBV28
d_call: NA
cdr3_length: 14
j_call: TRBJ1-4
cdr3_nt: TGTGCCAGCAGCCTGATTGCAACTAATGAAAAACTGTTTTTT
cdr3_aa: CASSLIATNEKLFF

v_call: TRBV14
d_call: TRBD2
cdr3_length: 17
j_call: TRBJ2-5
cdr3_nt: TGTGCCAGCAGCCAAGAGCTTCTAGCGGGTGGTAAGGAGACCCAGTACTTC
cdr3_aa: CASSQELLAGGKETQYF